What follows are 19 T cell receptor beta chains derived from one specimen sequenced in a study of blood T cell repertoires in COVID-19. TCRdb keeps only in-frame clones here, not all; method: immunoSEQ multiplex PCR. The sample has over 250,000 clones, about nine tenths seen once. Sequences were obtained from peripheral blood. The receptors here all came from a woman aged 40 to 49 who had recovered from COVID-19.

This clone was observed once. The chain carries TRBV30 and TRBJ1-1; 9 nucleotides align to TRBD1. Germline loops: CDR1 GTSNPN, CDR2 SVGIG (reference sequence). The CDR3 is 14 amino acids. V trimming: 4 bases; J trimming: 0 bases; junction bases outside the gene matches: 3. DNA of the CDR3: TGTGCCTGGAATAGACAGGGGGTGAACACTGAAGCTTTCTTT. As protein: CAWNRQGVNTEAFF.

This chain links TRBV11-2 with TRBJ2-1; 14 bases fit TRBD2. The CDR3 loop spans 19 amino acids. V lost 6 bases to trimming and J lost 1 base; unmatched junction nucleotides: 11. Per the germline V gene, CDR1 is SGHAT and CDR2 is FQNNGV. The chain's CDR3 is CASRPLGLAGVRSYNEQFF. The DNA for the CDR3 is TGTGCCAGCAGGCCCCTGGGACTAGCGGGGGTTCGGTCCTACAATGAGCAGTTCTTC.

This chain uses TRBV10-3 with TRBJ1-1; 8 bases are a match to TRBD1. The germline CDR1 and CDR2 sequences are ENHRY and SYGVKD. With V trimmed by 4 bases and J by 0 bases, 7 bases remained unmatched. CDR3 length: 16 residues. The CDR3 loop is CAISGQGYSMNTEAFF. The DNA of the CDR3 is TGTGCCATCAGTGGACAGGGGTACTCCATGAACACTGAAGCTTTCTTT.

The chain recombines TRBV19 with TRBJ2-7, with D unclear. This CDR3 spans 12 amino acids. From germline, CDR1 is LNHDA and CDR2 SQIVND (reference sequence). The V end lost 3 bases, the J end lost 7 bases, and 10 bases lay between the germline ends. The DNA for the CDR3 is TGTGCCAGTAGTATTCCCGGGTATGAGCAGTACTTC. This sequence encodes CASSIPGYEQYF.

This clone showed up just once. The gene calls are TRBV5-1 and TRBJ2-4; D is perhaps TRBD2 (6 bases). The CDR3 runs to 15 residues. V lost 1 base and J 7 bases, leaving 15 bases between the germline ends. CDR1 is SGHRS, CDR2 YFSETQ, per germline. The CDR3 sequence: CASSLSGVLPNIQYF. CDR3 nucleotide sequence: TGCGCCAGCAGCTTGTCGGGGGTACTCCCCAACATTCAGTACTTC.

This clone was seen a single time. CDR3 sequence reads: CASSSPNTEAFF. CDR3 bases: TGTGCCAGCAGCTCCCCAAACACTGAAGCTTTCTTT. This chain joins TRBV7-9 and TRBJ1-1; D call uncertain. This CDR3 contains 12 residues. Trimming shortened V by 4 bases and J by 2 bases, and 5 bases separated the two germline ends. The germline gives CDR1 SEHNR, CDR2 FQNEAQ (reference sequence).

This clone has a single count. The chain recombines TRBV9 with TRBJ2-1; 8 positions match TRBD2. This CDR3 has 16 residues. V was pared by 3 bases and J by 2 bases, with 7 bases of the junction left unmatched. From germline, CDR1 is SGDLS and CDR2 YYNGEE. The chain's CDR3 is CASSASGGRTYNEQFF. CDR3 sequence (DNA): TGTGCCAGCAGCGCCTCGGGGGGGCGGACCTACAATGAGCAGTTCTTC.

The CDR3 DNA follows: TGCGCCAGCAGCCTGGATAGGACTAGCGGCCACGGGGAGCTGTTTTTT. As protein: CASSLDRTSGHGELFF. This sequence joins TRBV5-1 and TRBJ2-2; 10 bases agree with TRBD2. The germline gives CDR1 SGHRS, CDR2 YFSETQ. V dropped 4 bases and J dropped 7; count of bases not matched to a gene: 10. The CDR3 is 16 amino acids.

This CDR3 is CASSFRTGGTLGELFF. The CDR3 bases are TGTGCCAGCAGCTTCCGGACAGGGGGAACACTTGGGGAGCTGTTTTTT. The rearrangement joins TRBV7-9 to TRBJ2-2; 10 nucleotides align to TRBD1. J was trimmed by 8 bases and V by 3 bases; bases with no gene match: 9. This CDR3 region has 16 residues. Germline V CDR1 and CDR2: SEHNR, FQNEAQ (reference sequence).

The chain employs TRBV2 and TRBJ2-1; 8 nucleotides agree with TRBD2. CDR3 length equals 16 residues. Germline V lookup: CDR1 SNHLY, CDR2 FYNNEI. V shed 4 bases and J 2 bases; nucleotides not matched to a gene: 7. This CDR3 reads CASSGPPGGAYNEQFF. As DNA, the CDR3 is TGTGCCAGCAGTGGGCCCCCCGGGGGGGCCTACAATGAGCAGTTCTTC.

The rearrangement links TRBV11-3 to TRBJ2-5, with 11 bases aligning to TRBD2. Trimming removed 5 bases from V and 4 bases from J; junction bases left unmatched: 12. Germline-derived CDR1 and CDR2 are SGHNT and YENEEA. CDR3 length equals 17 residues. The CDR3 DNA reads as TGTGCCAGCAGCCCCCCGGGGGTAGCGGGGGGGGCAGAGACCCAGTACTTC. Its protein is CASSPPGVAGGAETQYF.

The J gene is TRBJ1-6, the V gene TRBV15, with D unresolved. Germline V lookup: CDR1 LNHNV, CDR2 YYDKDF (reference sequence). Deletions cut 2 bases from V and 10 bases from J, with 15 bases between. The CDR3 covers 15 residues. The CDR3 sequence is CATSRPTGNGSPLHF. The CDR3 DNA reads TGTGCCACCAGCAGACCCACGGGGAATGGGTCACCCCTCCACTTT.

The rearrangement links TRBV5-6 to TRBJ1-4; D is uncertain. CDR3 size: 16 residues. With 4 bases removed from V and 6 bases from J, the gap between germline ends came to 19 bases. Germline lookup yields CDR1 SGHDT and CDR2 YYEEEE. CDR3 DNA sequence: TGTGCCAGCAGCCACGGCGGAGAAGGTGAGGATGAAAAACTGTTTTTT. The encoded protein is CASSHGGEGEDEKLFF.

The V gene is TRBV6-1, the J gene TRBJ2-3; 10 positions match TRBD2. There are 16 residues in the CDR3. The trim removed 4 bases at V and 5 bases at J, leaving 9 bases unmatched. Germline CDR1 is MNHNS and CDR2 is SASEGT. In DNA form, the CDR3 reads TGTGCCAGCAGTGCGTGGACTAGCGGTTTTGAAGATACGCAGTATTTT. Residues: CASSAWTSGFEDTQYF.

As DNA, the CDR3 is TGTGCCAGCAGTTCCCTTGTGGGGCCAAAGGGTCTCACTGAAGCTTTCTTT. Protein product: CASSSLVGPKGLTEAFF. The rearrangement joins TRBV25-1 to TRBJ1-1, with D possibly being TRBD1 (5 bases). Germline V gene data show CDR1 as MGHDK and CDR2 as SYGVNS. V gave up 5 bases and J gave up 4 bases, with 23 bases separating them. The CDR3 consists of 17 residues.

The V and J genes are TRBV10-3 and TRBJ2-7; 10 bases fit TRBD1. From germline, CDR1 is ENHRY and CDR2 SYGVKD. This CDR3 is 14 amino acids long. The V and J ends lost 3 bases and 2 bases, in that order; junction bases with no gene match: 1. The DNA for the CDR3 is TGTGCCATCAGTGAAGGGACAGGGGCCTACGAGCAGTACTTC. This codes for CAISEGTGAYEQYF.

The chain joins TRBV5-4 to TRBJ2-5; TRBD2 agrees at 10 bases. Germline lookup yields CDR1 SGHNT and CDR2 YYREEE (reference sequence). The CDR3 consists of 15 residues. V dropped 0 bases and J dropped 5; count of bases not matched to a gene: 4. The CDR3 sequence: CASSLEQRGGETQYF. DNA for the CDR3: TGTGCCAGCAGCTTGGAGCAGCGGGGGGGGGAGACCCAGTACTTC. Full variable domain (missing parts from reference TRBV5-4 and TRBJ2-5): ETGVTQSPTHLIKTRGQQVTLRCSSQSGHNTVSWYQQALGQGPQFIFQYYREEENGRGNFPPRFSGLQFPNYSSELNVNALELDDSALYLCASSLEQRGGETQYFGPGTRLLVL.

CDR3 in DNA: TGTGCCAGCTCACCAGTCCCCTTAGCCGGGGTTGAAGGCGAGCAGTACTTC. It specifies CASSPVPLAGVEGEQYF. The chain carries TRBV18 and TRBJ2-7; a possible D gene is TRBD2 (5 bases). CDR1 and CDR2 from the germline V gene are KGHSH and LQKENI. V was pared by 2 bases and J by 6 bases, with 23 bases between. CDR3 length: 17 residues.

V gene TRBV5-1 combines with J gene TRBJ2-3; 7 positions match TRBD2. Germline CDR1 reads SGHRS; CDR2 reads YFSETQ. This CDR3 region has 15 residues. Germline trimming cut 6 bases from V and 5 bases from J; bases unmatched to any gene: 12. The CDR3, as DNA: TGCGCCAGCACTCAGAACCAGCGGGGACTAGATACGCAGTATTTT. Translation gives CASTQNQRGLDTQYF.